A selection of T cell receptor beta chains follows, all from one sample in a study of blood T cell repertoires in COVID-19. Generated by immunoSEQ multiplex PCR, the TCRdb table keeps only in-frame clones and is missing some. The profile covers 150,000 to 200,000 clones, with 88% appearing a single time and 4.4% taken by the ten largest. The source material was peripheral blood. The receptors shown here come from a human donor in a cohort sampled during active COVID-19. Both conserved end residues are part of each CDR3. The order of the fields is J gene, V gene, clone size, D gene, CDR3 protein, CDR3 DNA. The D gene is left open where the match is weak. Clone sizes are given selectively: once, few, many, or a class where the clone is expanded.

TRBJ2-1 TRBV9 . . CASSVGENEQFF TGTGCCAGCAGCGTAGGAGAGAATGAGCAGTTCTTC
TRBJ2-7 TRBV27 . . CASSPRGFYEQYF TGTGCCAGCAGTCCAAGAGGTTTCTACGAGCAGTACTTC
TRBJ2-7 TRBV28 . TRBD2 CASSLTSGRYEQYF TGTGCCAGCAGTTTAACTAGCGGGAGGTACGAGCAGTACTTC
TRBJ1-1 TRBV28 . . CASSFTRTNTEAFF TGTGCCAGCAGTTTTACCAGGACAAACACTGAAGCTTTCTTT
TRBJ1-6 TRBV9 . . CASSATGSTQGASPLHF TGTGCCAGCAGCGCAACCGGTAGTACCCAGGGTGCGTCACCCCTCCACTTT
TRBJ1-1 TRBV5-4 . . CASSFQGMNTEAFF TGTGCCAGCAGCTTTCAGGGGATGAACACTGAAGCTTTCTTT
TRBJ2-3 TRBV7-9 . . CASSPGGPPYTDTQYF TGTGCCAGCAGCCCCGGGGGGCCCCCGTACACAGATACGCAGTATTTT
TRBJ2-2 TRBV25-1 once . CASSEMGVTGELFF TGTGCCAGCAGTGAAATGGGCGTTACCGGGGAGCTGTTTTTT
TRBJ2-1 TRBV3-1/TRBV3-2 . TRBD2 CASSRKVLAGGYNEQFF TGTGCCAGCAGCCGCAAAGTCCTAGCGGGAGGCTACAATGAGCAGTTCTTC
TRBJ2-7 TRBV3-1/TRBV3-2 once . CASSQGGGGGAHEQYF TGTGCCAGCAGCCAAGGAGGTGGTGGGGGGGCGCACGAGCAGTACTTC
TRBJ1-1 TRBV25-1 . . CASTPLGGHTEAFF TGTGCCAGCACCCCACTGGGGGGGCACACTGAAGCTTTCTTT
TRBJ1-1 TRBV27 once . CASSLAGLNTEAFF TGTGCCAGCAGTTTGGCAGGGCTGAACACTGAAGCTTTCTTT
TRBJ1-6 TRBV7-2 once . CASSLASRVDSPLHF TGTGCCAGCAGCTTAGCATCCAGGGTTGATTCACCCCTCCACTTT
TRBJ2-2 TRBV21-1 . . CASRGTSGRYTGELFF TGTGCCAGCAGGGGGACTAGCGGGAGGTATACCGGGGAGCTGTTTTTT
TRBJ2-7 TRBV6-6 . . CASSYREWGSYEQYF TGTGCCAGCAGTTACCGGGAGTGGGGCTCCTACGAGCAGTACTTC
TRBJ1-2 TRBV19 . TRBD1 CASSISGTATNYGYTF TGTGCCAGTAGTATTTCCGGGACAGCTACCAACTATGGCTACACCTTC
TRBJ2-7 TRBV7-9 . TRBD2 CASSEDVGRYEQYF TGTGCCAGCAGCGAAGACGTCGGGAGGTACGAGCAGTACTTC
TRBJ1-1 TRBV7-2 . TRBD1 CASRHTTGAPTEAFF TGTGCCAGCAGACATACGACAGGGGCGCCCACTGAAGCTTTCTTT
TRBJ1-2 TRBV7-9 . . CASSPGDDRLYGYTF TGTGCCAGCAGCCCCGGTGATGACAGACTCTATGGCTACACCTTC
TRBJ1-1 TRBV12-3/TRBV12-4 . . CASSLARTEAFF TGTGCCAGCAGTTTAGCGCGTACTGAAGCTTTCTTT
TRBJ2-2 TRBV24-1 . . CATRDSDTGELFF TGTGCCACCAGGGACAGTGACACCGGGGAGCTGTTTTTT
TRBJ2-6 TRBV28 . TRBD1 CASSLTGVGANVLTF TGTGCCAGCAGCCTAACAGGGGTTGGGGCCAACGTCCTGACTTTC
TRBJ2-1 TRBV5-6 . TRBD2 CASSDRLAGVYYNEQFF TGTGCCAGCAGCGATCGACTAGCGGGAGTGTACTACAATGAGCAGTTCTTC
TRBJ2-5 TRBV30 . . CAWSGGVQETQYF TGTGCCTGGAGTGGCGGGGTCCAAGAGACCCAGTACTTC
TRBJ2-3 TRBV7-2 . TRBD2 CASGISGSTDTQYF TGTGCCAGCGGAATTAGCGGGAGCACAGATACGCAGTATTTT
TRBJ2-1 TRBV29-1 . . CSVEDRVRNEQFF TGCAGCGTTGAAGATAGAGTTCGCAATGAGCAGTTCTTC
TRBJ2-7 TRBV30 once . CAWKLPGTYEQYF TGTGCCTGGAAGTTGCCAGGGACCTACGAGCAGTACTTC
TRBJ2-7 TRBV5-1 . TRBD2 CASRGVAGAYEQYF TGCGCCAGCAGGGGGGTAGCGGGAGCCTACGAGCAGTACTTC
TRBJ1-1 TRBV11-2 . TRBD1 CASSLGDRDLEAFF TGTGCCAGCAGCTTAGGAGACAGGGACCTTGAAGCTTTCTTT
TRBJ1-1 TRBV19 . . CASSPGGRSAFF TGTGCCAGTAGCCCCGGGGGGAGGTCCGCTTTCTTT
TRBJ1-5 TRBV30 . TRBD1 CAWSEQGKEPQHF TGTGCCTGGAGTGAACAGGGGAAGGAGCCCCAGCATTTT
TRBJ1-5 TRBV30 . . CAWSRGSNQPQHF TGTGCCTGGAGTAGGGGTAGCAATCAGCCCCAGCATTTT
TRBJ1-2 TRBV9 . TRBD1 CASRGRGLGYTF TGTGCCTCCAGGGGCAGGGGGCTCGGCTACACCTTC
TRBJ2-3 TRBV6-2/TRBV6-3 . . CASSTHGRGEKGDTQYF TGTGCCAGCAGTACCCATGGGCGCGGGGAAAAAGGGGATACGCAGTATTTT
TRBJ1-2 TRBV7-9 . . CASSLAAGPNYGYTF TGTGCCAGCAGCTTAGCCGCAGGGCCAAACTATGGCTACACCTTC
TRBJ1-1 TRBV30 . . CAWSPKQGGAFF TGTGCCTGGAGTCCCAAACAGGGAGGGGCTTTCTTT
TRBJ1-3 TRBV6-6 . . CASSFGASGNTIYF TGTGCCAGCAGTTTTGGGGCGTCTGGAAACACCATATATTTT
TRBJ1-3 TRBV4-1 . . CASSQAASSGNTIYF TGCGCCAGCAGCCAAGCAGCGAGCTCTGGAAACACCATATATTTT
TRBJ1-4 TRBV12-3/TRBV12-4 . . CASSRGEKLFF TGTGCCAGCAGTCGAGGGGAAAAACTGTTTTTT